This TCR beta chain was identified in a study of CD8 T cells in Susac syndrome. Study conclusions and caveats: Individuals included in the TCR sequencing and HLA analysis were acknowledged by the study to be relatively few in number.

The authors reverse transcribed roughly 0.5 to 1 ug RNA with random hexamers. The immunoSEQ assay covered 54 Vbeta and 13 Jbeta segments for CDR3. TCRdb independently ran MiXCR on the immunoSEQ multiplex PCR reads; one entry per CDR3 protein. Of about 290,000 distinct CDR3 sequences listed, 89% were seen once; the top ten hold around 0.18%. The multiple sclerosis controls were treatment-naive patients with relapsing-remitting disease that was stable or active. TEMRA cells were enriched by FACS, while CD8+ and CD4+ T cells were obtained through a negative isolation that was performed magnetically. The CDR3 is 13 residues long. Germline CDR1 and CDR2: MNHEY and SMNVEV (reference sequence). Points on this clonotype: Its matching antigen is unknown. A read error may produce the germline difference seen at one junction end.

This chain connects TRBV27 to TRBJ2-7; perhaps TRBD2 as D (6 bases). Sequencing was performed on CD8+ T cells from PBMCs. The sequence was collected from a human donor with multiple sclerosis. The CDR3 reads CAGSSRPAGEQYF. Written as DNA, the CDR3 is TGTGCCGGCAGCTCCCGCCCGGCGGGGGAGCAGTACTTC.